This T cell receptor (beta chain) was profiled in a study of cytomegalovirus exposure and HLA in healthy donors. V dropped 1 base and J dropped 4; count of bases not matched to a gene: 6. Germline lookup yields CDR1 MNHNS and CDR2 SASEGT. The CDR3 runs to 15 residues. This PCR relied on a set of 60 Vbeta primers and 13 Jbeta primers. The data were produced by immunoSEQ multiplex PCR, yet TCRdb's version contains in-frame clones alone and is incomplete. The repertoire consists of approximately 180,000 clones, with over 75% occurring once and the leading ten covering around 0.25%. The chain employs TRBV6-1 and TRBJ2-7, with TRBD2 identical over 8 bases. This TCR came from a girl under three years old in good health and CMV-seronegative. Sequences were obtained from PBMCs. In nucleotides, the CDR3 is TGTGCCAGCAGTGAAGTTGCGGGGGGTTTGTACGAGCAGTACTTC. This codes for CASSEVAGGLYEQYF.